This is a list of T cell receptor beta chains from one sample in a study of shared clonotypes between healthy human individuals. The protocol was immunoSEQ multiplex PCR, while the TCRdb copy is restricted to in-frame clones and leaves out a portion. The profile covers millions of clones, with over 85% appearing a single time and around 1.1% taken by the ten largest. Sequencing input: naive CD8+ T cells sorted from blood. Every receptor here comes from a young man in good health. The CDR3 runs from the conserved cysteine through the conserved F or W. A D gene is named only where the DNA matches it firmly. Clone size is stated in some rows and not others, as once, few, many or a class when expanded.

NA TRBJ2-1 TRBV7-9 12 NA TGTGCCAGCAGCCGACCTGACAATGAGCAGTTCTTC CASSRPDNEQFF
NA TRBJ2-5 TRBV2 15 NA TGTGCCAGCCGCCGGGACTCCTCCTTATGGGAGACCCAGTACTTC CASRRDSSLWETQYF
few TRBJ2-2 TRBV29-1 13 NA TGCAGCGTTGAAACAGGGAACACCGGGGAGCTGTTTTTT CSVETGNTGELFF
NA TRBJ1-2 TRBV6-5 12 NA TGTGCCAGCAGTGGGACTCCTTATGGCTACACCTTC CASSGTPYGYTF
once TRBJ1-1 TRBV6-5 12 NA TGTGCCATCAGGACGGGGAACACTGAAGCTTTCTTT CAIRTGNTEAFF
NA TRBJ2-1 TRBV4-1 13 NA TGCGCCAGCAGCACGGTGGGCACCAATGAGCAGTTCTTC CASSTVGTNEQFF
NA TRBJ2-7 TRBV4-2 15 NA TGTGCCAGCAGCCAAGTTCAAGGGATCGAACACGAGCAGTACTTC CASSQVQGIEHEQYF
NA TRBJ2-7 TRBV13 15 NA TGTGCCAGCAGCCCAAAAGGTAGCGGACTTTACGAGCAGTACTTC CASSPKGSGLYEQYF
NA TRBJ2-7 TRBV30 15 TRBD1 TGTGCCTGGAGTGACCAATTGACAGGGCCCTACGAGCAGTACTTC CAWSDQLTGPYEQYF
NA TRBJ1-1 TRBV29-1 14 NA TGCAGCGGGCGGGGGACAACCATGGACACTGAAGCTTTCTTT CSGRGTTMDTEAFF
NA TRBJ2-5 TRBV28 16 TRBD2 TGTGCCAGCAGTCCCAGCCTAGCGGGGGGGAAAGAGACCCAGTACTTC CASSPSLAGGKETQYF
NA TRBJ2-1 TRBV5-1 15 NA TGCGCCAGCAGCTTGGATCAGGGTTTGGTCAATGAGCAGTTCTTC CASSLDQGLVNEQFF
NA TRBJ2-1 TRBV7-3 13 NA TGTGCCAGCAGCTTCGGGATCTACAATGAGCAGTTCTTC CASSFGIYNEQFF
NA TRBJ2-2 TRBV4-1 14 NA TGCGCCAGCAGCCAATCTAATGGGGCCGGGGAGCTGTTTTTT CASSQSNGAGELFF
many TRBJ1-5 TRBV30 12 NA TGTGCCTGGAGTAAGGCGAATCAGCCCCAGCATTTT CAWSKANQPQHF
NA TRBJ1-1 TRBV6-1 14 NA TGTGCCAGCATATTTCGGGCGGGAGGGACTGAAGCTTTCTTT CASIFRAGGTEAFF
NA TRBJ2-7 TRBV11-2 14 TRBD1 TGTGCCAGCAGCTTCGGGACAGAAACCTACGAGCAGTACTTC CASSFGTETYEQYF
NA TRBJ1-3 TRBV5-4 13 TRBD1 TGTGCCAGCAGCTTGGACAGGGGTGACACCATATATTTT CASSLDRGDTIYF
NA TRBJ1-5 TRBV7-8 15 NA TGTGCCAGCAGCTTAGATCGAGGGGGCAATCAGCCCCAGCATTTT CASSLDRGGNQPQHF
NA TRBJ2-1 TRBV25-1 14 TRBD2 TGTGCCAGCAAGACTAGCGGAGAATACAATGAGCAGTTCTTC CASKTSGEYNEQFF
NA TRBJ2-2 TRBV11-2 14 TRBD1 TGTGCCAGCAGCTTTCAGGGGGACACCGGGGAGCTGTTTTTT CASSFQGDTGELFF
NA TRBJ1-4 TRBV28 15 NA TGTGCCAGCAGCTTTTTCCGCGGGGGTGAGGCGGAACTGTTTTTT CASSFFRGGEAELFF
NA TRBJ2-2 TRBV7-2 15 NA TGTGCCAGCAGCATGTTACAGGGATACACCGGGGAGCTGTTTTTT CASSMLQGYTGELFF
NA TRBJ2-7 TRBV7-9 12 NA TGTGCCAGCAGCTTCCGTTTCTACGAGCAGTACTTC CASSFRFYEQYF
NA TRBJ2-5 TRBV4-2 17 TRBD1 TGTGCCAGCAGCCAAGTAGCCTCGACAGGGCCACAAGAGACCCAGTACTTC CASSQVASTGPQETQYF
NA TRBJ2-7 TRBV4-3 13 NA TGCGCCAGCAGCCAAGATGCACACTCCGAGCAGTACTTC CASSQDAHSEQYF
NA TRBJ1-5 TRBV4-1 15 NA TGCGCCAGCAGCCACGGCTCTGGGAGCAATCAGCCCCAGCATTTT CASSHGSGSNQPQHF
NA TRBJ1-4 TRBV28 14 NA TGTGCCAGCAGTTTAAGCGACACTGCTGAAAAACTGTTTTTT CASSLSDTAEKLFF
NA TRBJ2-7 TRBV9 14 TRBD2 TGTGCCAGCAGCCTAGCGGGGGGCGCCTACGAGCAGTACTTC CASSLAGGAYEQYF
NA TRBJ2-5 TRBV10-2 17 TRBD2 TGCGCCAGCAGTGAGGGGTCTAGCGGGGGGTTACAAGAGACCCAGTACTTC CASSEGSSGGLQETQYF
NA TRBJ2-4 TRBV28 12 NA TGTGCCACCGGAGGGCTCAAAAACATTCAGTACTTC CATGGLKNIQYF
NA TRBJ1-5 TRBV6-6 16 NA TGTGCCAGCAGTTACTCCGGCTTATATAGCAATCAGCCCCAGCATTTT CASSYSGLYSNQPQHF
NA TRBJ2-3 TRBV4-3 17 TRBD2 TGCGCCAGCAGCCAAGATAATTTGGGCGGGGAGGGAGATACGCAGTATTTT CASSQDNLGGEGDTQYF
NA TRBJ2-3 TRBV28 16 NA TGTGCCAGCAGCAGAGCCGGGACACCTATCACAGATACGCAGTATTTT CASSRAGTPITDTQYF
NA TRBJ2-5 TRBV27 13 NA TGTGCCAGCAGTTCCCTAGCGAGCGAGACCCAGTACTTC CASSSLASETQYF
NA TRBJ2-3 TRBV30 11 NA TGTGCCTGTGAGCTCAGGGGAACGCAGTATTTT CACELRGTQYF
NA TRBJ1-6 TRBV14 12 NA TGTGCCAGCAGCCAAGATTGGGATCCCCTCCACTTT CASSQDWDPLHF
NA TRBJ1-1 TRBV5-4 15 TRBD1 TGTGCCAGCAGCTTGGGACAGGGAATGAACACTGAAGCTTTCTTT CASSLGQGMNTEAFF
once TRBJ1-2 TRBV6-5 14 NA TGTGCCAGCAGTCCCGGGGGGGAGGACTATGGCTACACCTTC CASSPGGEDYGYTF
NA TRBJ2-1 TRBV7-9 13 NA TGTGCCAGCAGCTTCGCCCCAGGGAATGAGCAGTTCTTC CASSFAPGNEQFF
NA TRBJ2-7 TRBV27 13 TRBD1 TGTGCCAGCAGTCAGGACAGGGGGAACGAGCAGTACTTC CASSQDRGNEQYF
NA TRBJ1-1 TRBV15 14 NA TGTGCCACCAGCAGAAGGACATTGAACACTGAAGCTTTCTTT CATSRRTLNTEAFF
NA TRBJ1-6 TRBV19 12 NA TGTGCCAGTAGTCCCGGACTGTTCGCCCTCCACTTT CASSPGLFALHF
NA TRBJ1-4 TRBV7-2 13 NA TGTGCCAGCAGCCTTGTCACTAATGAAAAACTGTTTTTT CASSLVTNEKLFF
NA TRBJ2-3 TRBV21-1 19 NA TGTGCCAGCAGCAAAGCGGAGGGGGCCACGATCGCTTACACAGATACGCAGTATTTT CASSKAEGATIAYTDTQYF
once TRBJ2-2 TRBV27 16 NA TGTGCCAGCAGTCTCATGTCTAGTTTCTCATCCGGGGAGCTGTTTTTT CASSLMSSFSSGELFF